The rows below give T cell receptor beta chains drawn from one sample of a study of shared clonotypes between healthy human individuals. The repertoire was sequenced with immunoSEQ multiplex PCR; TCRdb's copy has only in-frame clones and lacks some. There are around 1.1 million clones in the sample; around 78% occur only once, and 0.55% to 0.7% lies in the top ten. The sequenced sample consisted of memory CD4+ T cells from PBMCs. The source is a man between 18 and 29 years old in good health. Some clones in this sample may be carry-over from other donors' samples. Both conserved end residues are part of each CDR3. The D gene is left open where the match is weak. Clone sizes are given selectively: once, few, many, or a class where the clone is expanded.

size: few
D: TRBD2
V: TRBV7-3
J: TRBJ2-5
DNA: TGTGCCAGCAGCTTAGCCCCTGCGGGAGGGAGAGAGACCCAGTACTTC
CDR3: CASSLAPAGGRETQYF

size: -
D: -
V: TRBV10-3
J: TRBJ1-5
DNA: TGTGCCATCAGTGAGGCAAGGGGGGTGGGGCAGCCCCAGCATTTT
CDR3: CAISEARGVGQPQHF

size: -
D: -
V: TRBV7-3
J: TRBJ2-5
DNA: TGTGCCAGCAGCTTAGTCCACCAAGAGACCCAGTACTTC
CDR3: CASSLVHQETQYF

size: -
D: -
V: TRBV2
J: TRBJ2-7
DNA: TGTGCCAGCACCAAACTAAACGAGCAGTACTTC
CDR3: CASTKLNEQYF

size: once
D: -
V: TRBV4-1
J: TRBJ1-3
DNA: TGCGCCAGCAGCCAAGATGGCCCCCCCAGGGCCATATATTTT
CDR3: CASSQDGPPRAIYF

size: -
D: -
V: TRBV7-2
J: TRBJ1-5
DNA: TGTGCCAGCAGCCTCCGGTGGGACCCTAATCAGCCCCAGCATTTT
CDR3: CASSLRWDPNQPQHF

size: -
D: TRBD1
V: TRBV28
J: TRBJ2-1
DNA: TGTGCCACCGGGACAGGCGTTTACAATGAGCAGTTCTTC
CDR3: CATGTGVYNEQFF

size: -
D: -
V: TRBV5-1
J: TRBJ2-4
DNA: TGCGCCAGCAGCTTGCTGGCGAACAAAAACATTCAGTACTTC
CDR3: CASSLLANKNIQYF

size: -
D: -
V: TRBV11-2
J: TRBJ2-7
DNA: TGTGCCAGCAGCTTTCGGCTCTCCTACGAGCAGTACTTC
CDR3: CASSFRLSYEQYF

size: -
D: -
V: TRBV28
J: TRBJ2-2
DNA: TGTGCCAGCAGTTTTAGTACGGCGCGCACCGGGGAGCTGTTTTTT
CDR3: CASSFSTARTGELFF

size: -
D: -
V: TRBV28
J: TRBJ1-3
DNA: TGTGCCAGCAAGTCACCAGGGGTCTCTGGAAACACCATATATTTT
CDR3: CASKSPGVSGNTIYF

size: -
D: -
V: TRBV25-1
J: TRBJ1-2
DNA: TGTGCCAGCAAGGGACGTGGCTATGGCTACACCTTC
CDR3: CASKGRGYGYTF